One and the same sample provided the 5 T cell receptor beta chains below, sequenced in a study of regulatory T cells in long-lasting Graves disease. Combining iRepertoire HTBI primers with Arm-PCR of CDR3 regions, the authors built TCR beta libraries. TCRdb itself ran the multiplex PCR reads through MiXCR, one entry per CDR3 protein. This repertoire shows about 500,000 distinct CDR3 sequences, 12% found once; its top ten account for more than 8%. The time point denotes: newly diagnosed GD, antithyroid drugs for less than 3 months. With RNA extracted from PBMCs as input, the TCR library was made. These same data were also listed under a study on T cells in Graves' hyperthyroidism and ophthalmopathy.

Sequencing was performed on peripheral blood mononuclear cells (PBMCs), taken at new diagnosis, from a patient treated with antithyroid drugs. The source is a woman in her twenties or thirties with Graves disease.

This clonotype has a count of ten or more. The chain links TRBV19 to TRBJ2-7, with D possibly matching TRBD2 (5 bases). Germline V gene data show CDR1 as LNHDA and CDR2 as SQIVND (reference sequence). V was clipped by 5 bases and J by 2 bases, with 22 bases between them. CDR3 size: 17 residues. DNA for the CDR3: TGTGCCAGTAGTGGCGGAGGAAATTCCTGGAGCGCCTACGAGCAGTACTTC. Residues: CASSGGGNSWSAYEQYF.

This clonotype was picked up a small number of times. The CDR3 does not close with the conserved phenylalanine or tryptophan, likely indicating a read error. DNA of the CDR3: TGTGCCAGCAGCTCCTATTCTTCGGGACAGTATCAGCCCCAGCATCTT. Protein: CASSSYSSGQYQPQHL. The rearrangement links TRBV28 to TRBJ1-5, with TRBD1 matching 7 bases. V was pared by 6 bases and J by 5 bases, with 13 bases of the junction left unmatched. The germline CDR1 and CDR2 sequences are MDHEN and SYDVKM. The CDR3 extends over 16 amino acids.

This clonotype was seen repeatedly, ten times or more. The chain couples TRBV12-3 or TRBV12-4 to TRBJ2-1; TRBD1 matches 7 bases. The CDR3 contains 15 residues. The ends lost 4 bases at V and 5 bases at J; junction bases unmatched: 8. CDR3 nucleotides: TGTGCCAGCAGTTCCTCGCGGACAGGTAACAATGAGCAGTTCTTC. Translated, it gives CASSSSRTGNNEQFF.

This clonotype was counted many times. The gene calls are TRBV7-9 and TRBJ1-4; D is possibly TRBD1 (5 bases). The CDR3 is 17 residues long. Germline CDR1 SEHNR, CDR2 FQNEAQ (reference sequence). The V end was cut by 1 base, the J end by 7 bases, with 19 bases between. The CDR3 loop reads CASSLGFGSAGSEKLFF. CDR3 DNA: TGTGCCAGCAGCTTAGGGTTTGGTTCGGCAGGGAGTGAAAAACTGTTTTTT.

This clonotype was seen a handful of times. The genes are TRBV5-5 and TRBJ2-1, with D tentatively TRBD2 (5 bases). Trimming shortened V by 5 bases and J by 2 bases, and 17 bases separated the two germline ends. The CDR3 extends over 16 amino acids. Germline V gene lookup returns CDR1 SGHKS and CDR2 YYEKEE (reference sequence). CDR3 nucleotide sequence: TGTGCCAGCAGTCCACAAATAGCGTCGCCCTACAATGAGCAGTTCTTC. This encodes CASSPQIASPYNEQFF.